This TCR beta chain was sequenced during a study of T cells in Graves' hyperthyroidism and ophthalmopathy. The length of the CDR3 is 16 residues. Germline CDR1 is SGHTA and CDR2 is FQGTGA. To note about this clonotype: At one of its ends the junction is not consistent with the germline gene, which may arise from a read error.

From RNA transcripts, TCR beta CDR3 regions were amplified. HTBI primers were employed in a first-round RT-PCR of the TCR CDR3. In TCRdb, the multiplex PCR reads were re-called with MiXCR into one record per CDR3 protein. This table holds about 560,000 distinct CDR3 sequences, roughly 46% found once. What was sequenced was peripheral blood or thyroid tissue (not recorded which). This clonotype was sampled from a woman under 30 with Graves' hyperthyroidism. The rearrangement joins TRBV7-3 to TRBJ2-7; TRBD2 aligns across 7 bases. CDR3 loop: CANSQLRASGAYEQYF. CDR3 DNA sequence: TGCGCCAACAGCCAGCTACGCGCTAGCGGAGCCTACGAGCAGTACTTC.